This T cell receptor beta chain is from a study of T cells in Graves' hyperthyroidism and ophthalmopathy (dated by TCRdb to about 2019). Looking at the study overall: TCR V-J signatures able to tell the groups apart were searched for in a discovery cohort of some 100 patients, of whom approximately 40 had Graves' ophthalmopathy and roughly 58 had stable Graves' hyperthyroidism. The roughly 100 discovery patients were randomly divided into training and test sets at a 7:3 ratio. Thyroid tissue and blood T-cell repertoires from six Graves' hyperthyroidism patients were also compared in the study. Whether ophthalmopathy could be predicted prospectively was tested in an independent validation cohort made up of about 18 hyperthyroidism patients plus 17 patients who later progressed to ophthalmopathy. The paper reports TCR Vbeta CDR3 sequencing of 130 to 150 peripheral blood samples: some 44 ophthalmopathy, about 75 hyperthyroidism and about 17 progressor patients. After sampling, hyperthyroidism patients received methimazole starting at 30 mg daily, and ophthalmopathy patients received high-dose intravenous methylprednisolone. On the study overall, not on this receptor specifically: No statistical method was used to fix the sample size in advance, and group allocation was not hidden from the investigators. Most expanded thyroid clonotypes (frequency above 0.001) were also found in blood, which suggests that blood repertoires may mirror thyroid immune responses. A 13 V-J signature model separated ophthalmopathy from stable hyperthyroidism, with just over 85% sensitivity and 81% to 82% specificity in cross-validation and 80%/75% in testing. In validation, the model predicted progression to ophthalmopathy a median of roughly 6.1 months before onset, with roughly 71% sensitivity and about 75% specificity.

This clonotype turned up a few times. Its antigen has not been determined. Base quality data are lacking; no much larger clone is found one base away. The TCR beta CDR3 regions were amplified from the RNA transcripts. For the first round of RT-PCR on the TCR CDR3, the HTBI primer set was used together with the Qiagen OneStep RT-PCR kit. Libraries were constructed in a second round of multiplex PCR, after which size selection and purification were performed. Paired-end sequencing of the libraries was performed with 100 bp reads on an Illumina HiSeq2000. The authors' analysis ran thus. SOAPnuke was used to process the raw data, throwing out any read that contained adapters or uncalled bases, had a mean Phred below 15, or lacked an exact constant-primer or identifier match. COPE v1.2.5 was used to merge high-quality paired reads, and clonotypes were defined as unique nucleotide sequences. MiTCR v1.1 was used to align clonotypes to the IMGT TRBV, TRBD and TRBJ reference segments. Analysis was restricted to V-J combinations with a frequency above 0.0001, which covered roughly 99% of repertoires. A TCS score was defined as the ratio between F50 (clonal expansion) and ExV (chaos), using BLOSUM62-based TCRdist between CDR3 peptides within each V-J. Welch's t-statistics and random forest reduced roughly 500 V-J features to 13, which were used in a naive Bayes classifier (R e1071). TCRdb cleaned the public reads at Q25 with fastp, built clones with MiXCR and kept in-frame beta chains. Each entry merges the rows of one CDR3 protein and shows their most common DNA and genes. TCRdb assigned the V and J calls; the authors' analysis was not used. This sample lists around 540,000 distinct CDR3 sequences; approximately 44% were detected once. The biggest ten clones account for approximately 8.2% of the sample.

Graves' hyperthyroidism was defined as stable when no progression to ophthalmopathy occurred over 18 months of follow-up. Hyperthyroidism patients were newly diagnosed, had a disease duration of under 2 months, and were aged 18 to 65 years. Any patient with an uncontrolled infection, another autoimmune disease, pregnancy or lactation was excluded. Diagnoses were based on clinical symptoms, serum thyroxine and TRAb, thyroid ultrasound and orbital computed tomography. Total RNA was extracted using Trizol reagent, and RNA quality was assessed on an Agilent 2100 Bioanalyzer. The sequence derives from a woman between 18 and 30 years old with Graves' hyperthyroidism. Donor details come from another sample of the same person, matched by shared clones. The material sequenced was peripheral blood or thyroid tissue (not recorded which).

Read as DNA, the sequence is TGTGCCAGCAGCCAGGGGGGAAGAAATGAGGGTCAGCCCCAGCATTTT. Its translation is CASSQGGRNEGQPQHF. This receptor chain uses TRBV7-9 and TRBJ1-5, and 7 bases in between align with TRBD1. CDR1 and CDR2 were assigned from the germline V gene (reference sequence) as SEHNR and FQNEAQ. The CDR3 sequence holds 16 residues, the cysteine and phenylalanine included. Here the CDR3 DNA is all that survives: 48 bases in frame from base 1. V and J are trimmed by 5 bases and 6 bases, and the gene matches miss 13 bases of the junction.